Reported below is one TCR beta chain. Germline CDR1 SGHTA, CDR2 FQGNSA. The V segment lost 5 bases and the J segment 1 base; nucleotides outside the gene matches: 6. There are 15 residues in the CDR3. The data are from a study of PD-L1 blockade in urothelial cancer. Across the study: Males with urothelial cancer arising in the bladder constituted most of the roughly 30 patients. Analyses used blood from 3 weeks (second dose) and 6 weeks after treatment start.

TCRdb keeps only in-frame clones here, not all; method: immunoSEQ multiplex PCR. The table records about 27,000 clones, 82% of them present only once. Time point defined: peripheral blood 6 weeks after treatment start. All patients handed over anywhere from 1 to 8 samples, pretreatment and on-treatment. The sequences come from PBMCs, collected around atezolizumab (anti-PD-L1) treatment. The chain is built from TRBV7-2 and TRBJ1-2; 8 bases are a match to TRBD1. The clonotype originates from a man between 65 and 85 years old with urothelial cancer. CDR3 sequence: CASSLRTGSNYGYTF. In nucleotides, the CDR3 is TGTGCCAGCAGCCTCCGGACAGGGAGTAACTATGGCTACACCTTC.